This T cell receptor (beta chain) was documented in a study of cytomegalovirus exposure and HLA in healthy donors. General observations from the study: The tendency of first-cohort TCR clusters to co-occur in the 120 or so validation repertoires was the finding of a later analysis. According to the study, about 180 TCR beta chains were cytomegalovirus-associated. Cytomegalovirus status was reportedly diagnosed by the classifier with high specificity and sensitivity.

V gave up 4 bases and J gave up 6 bases, with 13 bases separating them. The CDR3 runs 13 residues. Per the germline V gene, CDR1 is SGHDN and CDR2 is FVKESK. On this clone: Its antigen is as yet unknown.

Using immunoSEQ multiplex PCR, the repertoire was profiled, and TCRdb retains in-frame clones only, with some absent. The sample holds 200,000 to 250,000 clones; over 75% are singletons and the top ten take roughly 2%. The origin of this receptor is a woman between 18 and 29 years old in good health and CMV-seropositive. The chain has TRBV14 and TRBJ2-7; maybe TRBD2 (5 bases). The sequencing sample was made of PBMCs. The chain's CDR3 is CASSLSRGIEQYF. The CDR3 DNA follows: TGTGCCAGCAGCCTATCGAGAGGGATCGAGCAGTACTTC.